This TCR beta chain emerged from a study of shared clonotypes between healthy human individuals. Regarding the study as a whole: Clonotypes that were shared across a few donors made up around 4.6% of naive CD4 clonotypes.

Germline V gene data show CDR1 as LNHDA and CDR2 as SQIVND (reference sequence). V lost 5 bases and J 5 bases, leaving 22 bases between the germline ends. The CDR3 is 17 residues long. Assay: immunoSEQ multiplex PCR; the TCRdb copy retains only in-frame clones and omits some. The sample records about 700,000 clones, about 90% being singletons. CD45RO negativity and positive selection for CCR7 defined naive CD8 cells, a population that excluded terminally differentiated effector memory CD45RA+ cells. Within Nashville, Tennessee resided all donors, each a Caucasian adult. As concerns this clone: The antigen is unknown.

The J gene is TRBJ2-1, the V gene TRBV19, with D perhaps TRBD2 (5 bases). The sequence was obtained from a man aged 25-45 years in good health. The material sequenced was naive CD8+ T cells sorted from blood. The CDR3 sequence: CASSSYGGLNLHNEQFF. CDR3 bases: TGTGCCAGTAGTTCCTATGGTGGACTGAACCTCCACAATGAGCAGTTCTTC.